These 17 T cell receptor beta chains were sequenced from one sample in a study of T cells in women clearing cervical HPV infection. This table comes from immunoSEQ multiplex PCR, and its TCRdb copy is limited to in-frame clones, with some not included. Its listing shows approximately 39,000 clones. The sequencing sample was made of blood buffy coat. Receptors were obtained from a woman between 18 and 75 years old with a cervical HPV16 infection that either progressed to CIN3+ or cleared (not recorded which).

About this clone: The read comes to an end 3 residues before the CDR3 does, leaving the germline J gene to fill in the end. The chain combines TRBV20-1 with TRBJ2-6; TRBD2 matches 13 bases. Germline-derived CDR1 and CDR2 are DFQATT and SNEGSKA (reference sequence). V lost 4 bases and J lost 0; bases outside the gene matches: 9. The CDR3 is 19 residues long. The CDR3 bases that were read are TGCAGTGCTACCTCGGGACTAGCGGGACCGTTCTCTGGGGCCAACGTC. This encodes CSATSGLAGPFSGANV. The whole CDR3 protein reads CSATSGLAGPFSGANVLTF.

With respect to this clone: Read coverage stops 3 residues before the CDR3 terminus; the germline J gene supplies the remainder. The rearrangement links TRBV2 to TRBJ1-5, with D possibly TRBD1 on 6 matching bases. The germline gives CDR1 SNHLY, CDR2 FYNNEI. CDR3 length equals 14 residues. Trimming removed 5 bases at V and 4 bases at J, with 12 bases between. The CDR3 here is CASSLVGGNQPQHF. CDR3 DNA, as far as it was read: TGTGCCAGCAGTTTAGTAGGGGGAAATCAGCCC.

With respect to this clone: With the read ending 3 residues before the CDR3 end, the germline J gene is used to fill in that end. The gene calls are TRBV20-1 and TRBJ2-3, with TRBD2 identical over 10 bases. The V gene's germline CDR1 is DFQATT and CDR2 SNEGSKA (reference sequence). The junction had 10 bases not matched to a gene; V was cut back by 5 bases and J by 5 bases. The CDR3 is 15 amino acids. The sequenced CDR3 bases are TGCAGTGCTCCCTCTAGGAGCGGGGGGGGAGATACG. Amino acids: CSAPSRSGGGDT. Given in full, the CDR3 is CSAPSRSGGGDTQYF.

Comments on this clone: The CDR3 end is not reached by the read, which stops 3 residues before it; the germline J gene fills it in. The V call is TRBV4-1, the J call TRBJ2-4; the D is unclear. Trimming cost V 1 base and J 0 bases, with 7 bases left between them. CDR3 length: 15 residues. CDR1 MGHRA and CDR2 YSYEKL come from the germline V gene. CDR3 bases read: TGCGCCAGCAGCCAAGTTCCCCTAGCCAAAAACATT. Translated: CASSQVPLAKNI. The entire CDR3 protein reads CASSQVPLAKNIQYF.

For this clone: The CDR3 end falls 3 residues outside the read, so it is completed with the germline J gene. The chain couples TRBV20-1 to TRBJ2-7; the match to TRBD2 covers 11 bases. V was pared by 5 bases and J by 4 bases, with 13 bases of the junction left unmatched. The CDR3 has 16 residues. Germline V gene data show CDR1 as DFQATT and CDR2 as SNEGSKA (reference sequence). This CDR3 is CSARDRVLAGGYEQYF. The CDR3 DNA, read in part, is TGCAGTGCTCGGGACAGGGTGTTAGCGGGAGGGTACGAG.

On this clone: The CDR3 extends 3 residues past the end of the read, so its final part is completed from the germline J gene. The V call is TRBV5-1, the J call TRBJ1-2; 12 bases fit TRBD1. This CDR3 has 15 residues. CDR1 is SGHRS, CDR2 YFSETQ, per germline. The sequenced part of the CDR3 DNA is TGCGCCAGCAGCAGGGGACAGGGGGCGTTAGGCGTC. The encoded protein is CASSRGQGALGV. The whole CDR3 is CASSRGQGALGVYTF.

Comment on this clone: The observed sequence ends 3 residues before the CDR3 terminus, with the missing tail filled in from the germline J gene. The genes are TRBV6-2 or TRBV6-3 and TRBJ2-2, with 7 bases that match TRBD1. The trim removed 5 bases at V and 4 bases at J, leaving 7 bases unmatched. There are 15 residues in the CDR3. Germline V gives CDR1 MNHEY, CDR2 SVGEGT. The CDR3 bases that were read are TGTGCCAGCAGTACCACCGGGACAGTCACCGGGGAG. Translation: CASSTTGTVTGE. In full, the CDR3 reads CASSTTGTVTGELFF.

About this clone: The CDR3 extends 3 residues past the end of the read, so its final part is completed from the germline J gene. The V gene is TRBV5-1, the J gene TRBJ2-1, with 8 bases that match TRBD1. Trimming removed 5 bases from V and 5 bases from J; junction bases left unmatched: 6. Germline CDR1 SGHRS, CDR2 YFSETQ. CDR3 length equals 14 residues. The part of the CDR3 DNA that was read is TGCGCCAGCAGTAGGACAGGGAAGAACAATGAG. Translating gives CASSRTGKNNE. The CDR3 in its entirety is CASSRTGKNNEQFF.

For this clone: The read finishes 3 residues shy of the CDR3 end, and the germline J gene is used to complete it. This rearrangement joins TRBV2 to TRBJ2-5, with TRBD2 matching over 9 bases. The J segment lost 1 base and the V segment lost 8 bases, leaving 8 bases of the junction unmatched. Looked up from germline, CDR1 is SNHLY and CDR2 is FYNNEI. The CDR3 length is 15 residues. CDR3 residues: CASGGQRGVQETQYF. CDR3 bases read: TGTGCCAGCGGTGGGCAGCGGGGGGTCCAAGAGACC. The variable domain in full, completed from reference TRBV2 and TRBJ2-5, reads EPEVTQTPSHQVTQMGQEVILRCVPISNHLYFYWYRQILGQKVEFLVSFYNNEISEKSEIFDDQFSVERPDGSNFTLKIRSTKLEDSAMYFCASGGQRGVQETQYFGPGTRLLVL.

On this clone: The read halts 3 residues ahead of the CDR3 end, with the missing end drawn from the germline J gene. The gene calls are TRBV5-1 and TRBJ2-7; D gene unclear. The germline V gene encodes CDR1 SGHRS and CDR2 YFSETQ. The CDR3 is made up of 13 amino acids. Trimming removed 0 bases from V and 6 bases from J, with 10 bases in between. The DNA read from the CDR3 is TGCGCCAGCAGCTTGGCCTGGCCCACCGAG. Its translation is CASSLAWPTE. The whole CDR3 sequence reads CASSLAWPTEQYF. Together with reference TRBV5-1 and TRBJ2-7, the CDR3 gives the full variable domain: KAGVTQTPRYLIKTRGQQVTLSCSPISGHRSVSWYQQTPGQGLQFLFEYFSETQRNKGNFPGRFSGRQFSNSRSEMNVSTLELGDSALYLCASSLAWPTEQYFGPGTRLTVT.

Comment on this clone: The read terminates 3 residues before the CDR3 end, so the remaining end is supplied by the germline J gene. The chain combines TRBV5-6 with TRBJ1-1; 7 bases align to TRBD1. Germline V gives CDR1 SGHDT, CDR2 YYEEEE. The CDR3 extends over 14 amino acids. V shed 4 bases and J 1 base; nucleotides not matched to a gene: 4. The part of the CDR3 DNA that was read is TGTGCCAGCAGCCCGGACAGGCGGAACACTGAA. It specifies CASSPDRRNTE. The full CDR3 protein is CASSPDRRNTEAFF.

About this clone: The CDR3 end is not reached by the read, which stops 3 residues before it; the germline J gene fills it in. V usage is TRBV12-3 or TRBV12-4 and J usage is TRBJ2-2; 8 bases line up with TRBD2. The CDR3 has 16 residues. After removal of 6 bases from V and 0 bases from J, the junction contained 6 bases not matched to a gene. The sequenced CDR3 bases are TGTGCCAGCAGCCTCGGGGGGGGTCCGAACACCGGGGAG. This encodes CASSLGGGPNTGE. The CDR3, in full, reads CASSLGGGPNTGELFF.

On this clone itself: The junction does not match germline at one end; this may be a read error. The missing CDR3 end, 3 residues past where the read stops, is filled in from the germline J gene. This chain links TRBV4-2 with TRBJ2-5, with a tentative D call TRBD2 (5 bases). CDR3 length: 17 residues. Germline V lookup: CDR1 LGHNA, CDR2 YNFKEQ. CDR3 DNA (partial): TGCGCCAGCAGCCAAGATAGAGGAATCCGGGGACAAGAGACC. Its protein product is CASSQDRGIRGQET. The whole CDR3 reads CASSQDRGIRGQETQYF.

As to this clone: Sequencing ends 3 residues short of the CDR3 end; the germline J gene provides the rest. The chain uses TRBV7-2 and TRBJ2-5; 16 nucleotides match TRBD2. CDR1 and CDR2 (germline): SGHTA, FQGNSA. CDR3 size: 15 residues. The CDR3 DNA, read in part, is TGTGCCAGCAGGGGGACTAGCGGGGGGGCGGATACC. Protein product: CASRGTSGGADT. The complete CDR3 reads CASRGTSGGADTQYF.

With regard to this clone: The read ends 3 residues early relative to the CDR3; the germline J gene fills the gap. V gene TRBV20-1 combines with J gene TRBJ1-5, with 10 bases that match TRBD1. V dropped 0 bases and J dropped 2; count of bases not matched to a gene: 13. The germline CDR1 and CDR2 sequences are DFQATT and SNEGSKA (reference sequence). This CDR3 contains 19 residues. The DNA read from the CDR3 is TGCAGTGCTAGAGATCCCCCGACAGGGGGCAATGAGGGCAATCAGCCC. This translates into CSARDPPTGGNEGNQP. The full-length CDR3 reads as CSARDPPTGGNEGNQPQHF.

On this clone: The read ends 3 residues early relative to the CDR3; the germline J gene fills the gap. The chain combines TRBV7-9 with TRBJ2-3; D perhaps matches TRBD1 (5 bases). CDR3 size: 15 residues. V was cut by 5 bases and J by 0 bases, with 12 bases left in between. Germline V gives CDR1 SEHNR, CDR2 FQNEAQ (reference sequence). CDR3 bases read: TGTGCCAGCAGCGAGGACACGGTGAGCACAGATACG. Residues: CASSEDTVSTDT. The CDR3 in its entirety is CASSEDTVSTDTQYF.

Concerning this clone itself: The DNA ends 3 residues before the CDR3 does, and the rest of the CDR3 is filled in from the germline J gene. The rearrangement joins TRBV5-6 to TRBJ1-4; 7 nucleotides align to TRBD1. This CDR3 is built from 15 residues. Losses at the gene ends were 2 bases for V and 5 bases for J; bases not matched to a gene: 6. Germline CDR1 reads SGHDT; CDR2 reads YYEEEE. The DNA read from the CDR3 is TGTGCCAGCAGCTTAACATTACAGGGGAATGAAAAA. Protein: CASSLTLQGNEK. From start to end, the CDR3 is CASSLTLQGNEKLFF.